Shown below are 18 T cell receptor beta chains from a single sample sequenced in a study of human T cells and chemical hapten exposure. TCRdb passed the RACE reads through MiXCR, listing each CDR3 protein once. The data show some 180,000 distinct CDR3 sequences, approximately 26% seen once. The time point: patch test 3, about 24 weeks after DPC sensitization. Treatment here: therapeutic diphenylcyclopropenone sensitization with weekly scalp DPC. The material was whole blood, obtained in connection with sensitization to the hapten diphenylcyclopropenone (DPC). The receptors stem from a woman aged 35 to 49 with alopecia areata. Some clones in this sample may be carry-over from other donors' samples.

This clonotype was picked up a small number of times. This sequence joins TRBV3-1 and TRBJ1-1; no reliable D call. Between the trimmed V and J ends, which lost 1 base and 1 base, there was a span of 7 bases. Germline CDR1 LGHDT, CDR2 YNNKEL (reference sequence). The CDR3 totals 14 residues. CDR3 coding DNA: TGTGCCAGCAGCCAAGTAGGCGGGAACACTGAAGCTTTCTTT. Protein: CASSQVGGNTEAFF.

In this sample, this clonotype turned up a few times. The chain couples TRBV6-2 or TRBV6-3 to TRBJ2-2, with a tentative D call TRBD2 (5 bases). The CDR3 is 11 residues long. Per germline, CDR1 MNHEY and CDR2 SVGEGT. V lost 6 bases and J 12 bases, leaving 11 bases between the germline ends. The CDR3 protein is CASRDRTQLFF. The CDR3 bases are TGTGCCAGCAGAGATCGGACTCAGCTGTTTTTT.

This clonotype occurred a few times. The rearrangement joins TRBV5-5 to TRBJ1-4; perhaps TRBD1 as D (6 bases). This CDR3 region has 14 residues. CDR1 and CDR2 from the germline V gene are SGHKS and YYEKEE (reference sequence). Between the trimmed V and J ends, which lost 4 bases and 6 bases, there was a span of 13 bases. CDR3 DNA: TGTGCCAGCAGCCCGGACAGTTGGGATGAAAAACTGTTTTTT. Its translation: CASSPDSWDEKLFF.

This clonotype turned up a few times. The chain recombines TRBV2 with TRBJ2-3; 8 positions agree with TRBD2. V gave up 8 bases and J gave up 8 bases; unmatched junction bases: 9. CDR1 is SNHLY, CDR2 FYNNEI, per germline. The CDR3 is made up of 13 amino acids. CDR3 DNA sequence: TGTGCCAGCTCCCCGGGACTAGGAGTTACGCAGTATTTT. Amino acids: CASSPGLGVTQYF.

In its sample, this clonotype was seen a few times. The CDR3 sequence is CSARGQGYEQYF. In nucleotides, the CDR3 is TGCAGTGCTAGGGGACAGGGCTACGAGCAGTACTTC. The chain couples TRBV20-1 to TRBJ2-7; TRBD1 aligns across 9 bases. The CDR3 spans 12 residues. V was pared by 3 bases and J by 3 bases, with 0 bases of the junction left unmatched. Germline CDR1 is DFQATT and CDR2 is SNEGSKA (reference sequence).

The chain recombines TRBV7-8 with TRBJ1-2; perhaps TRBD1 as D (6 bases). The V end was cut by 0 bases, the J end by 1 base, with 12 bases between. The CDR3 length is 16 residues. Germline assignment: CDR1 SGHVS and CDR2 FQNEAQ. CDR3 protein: CASSLASGQNNYGYTF. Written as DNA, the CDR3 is TGTGCCAGCAGCTTAGCCTCCGGACAGAATAACTATGGCTACACCTTC.

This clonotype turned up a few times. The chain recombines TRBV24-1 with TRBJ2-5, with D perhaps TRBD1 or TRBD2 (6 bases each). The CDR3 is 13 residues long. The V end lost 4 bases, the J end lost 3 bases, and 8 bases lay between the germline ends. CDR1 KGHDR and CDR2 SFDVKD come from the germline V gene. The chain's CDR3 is CATSERDKETQYF. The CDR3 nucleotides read TGTGCCACCAGTGAGCGGGACAAAGAGACCCAGTACTTC.

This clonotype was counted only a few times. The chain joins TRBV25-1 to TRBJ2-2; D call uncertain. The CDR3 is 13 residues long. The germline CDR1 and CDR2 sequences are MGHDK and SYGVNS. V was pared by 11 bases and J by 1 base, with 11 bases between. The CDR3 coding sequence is TGTGCCCTTGAGCCCCTGAACACCGGGGAGCTGTTTTTT. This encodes CALEPLNTGELFF.

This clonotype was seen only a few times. In nucleotides, the CDR3 is TGTGCCAGCAGTGCCCAGGGGGCCAACGTCCTGACTTTC. This translates into CASSAQGANVLTF. The rearrangement links TRBV7-2 to TRBJ2-6, with no clear D. The germline gives CDR1 SGHTA, CDR2 FQGNSA. V was cut by 6 bases and J by 4 bases, with 7 bases left in between. This CDR3 is 13 amino acids long.

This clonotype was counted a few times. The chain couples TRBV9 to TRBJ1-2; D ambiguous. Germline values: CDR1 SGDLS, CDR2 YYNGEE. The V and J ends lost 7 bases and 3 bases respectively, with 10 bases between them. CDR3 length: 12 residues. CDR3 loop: CASYSFDYGYTF. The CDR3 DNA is TGTGCCAGCTACAGCTTCGACTATGGCTACACCTTC.

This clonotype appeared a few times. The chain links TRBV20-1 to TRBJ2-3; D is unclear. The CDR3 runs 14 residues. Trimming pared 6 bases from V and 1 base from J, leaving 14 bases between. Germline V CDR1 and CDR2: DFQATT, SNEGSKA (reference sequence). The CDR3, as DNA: TGCAGTGCCACCCCCCCGGCCCGCACAGATACGCAGTATTTT. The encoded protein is CSATPPARTDTQYF.

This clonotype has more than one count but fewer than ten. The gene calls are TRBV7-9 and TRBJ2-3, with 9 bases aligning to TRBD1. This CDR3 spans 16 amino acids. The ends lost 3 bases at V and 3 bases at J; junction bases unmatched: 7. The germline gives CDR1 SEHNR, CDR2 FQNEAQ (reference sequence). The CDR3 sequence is CASSFVSTGGTDTQYF. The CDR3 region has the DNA TGTGCCAGCAGCTTTGTCTCGACAGGGGGGACAGATACGCAGTATTTT.

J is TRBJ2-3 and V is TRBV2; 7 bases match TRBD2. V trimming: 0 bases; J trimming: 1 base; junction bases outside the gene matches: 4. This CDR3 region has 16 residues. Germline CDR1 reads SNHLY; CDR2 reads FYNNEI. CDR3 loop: CASSEARLAGTDTQYF. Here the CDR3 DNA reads TGTGCCAGCAGTGAAGCGCGGCTAGCGGGCACAGATACGCAGTATTTT.

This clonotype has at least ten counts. CDR3 DNA: TGTGCCAGCAGTTCCGGGGGGAGCTCCTACGAGCAGTACTTC. It is translated as CASSSGGSSYEQYF. The chain couples TRBV27 to TRBJ2-7; TRBD2 matches at 7 bases. V shed 4 bases, J shed 0 bases, and the junction held 3 bases outside the gene matches. The CDR3 length is 14 residues. Germline CDR1 and CDR2: MNHEY and SMNVEV (reference sequence).

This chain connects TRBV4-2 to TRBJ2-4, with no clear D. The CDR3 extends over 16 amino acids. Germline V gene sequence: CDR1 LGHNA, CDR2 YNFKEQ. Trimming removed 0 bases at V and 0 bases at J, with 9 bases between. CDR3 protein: CASSQEYTIAKNIQYF. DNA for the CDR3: TGTGCCAGCAGCCAAGAATATACCATAGCCAAAAACATTCAGTACTTC.

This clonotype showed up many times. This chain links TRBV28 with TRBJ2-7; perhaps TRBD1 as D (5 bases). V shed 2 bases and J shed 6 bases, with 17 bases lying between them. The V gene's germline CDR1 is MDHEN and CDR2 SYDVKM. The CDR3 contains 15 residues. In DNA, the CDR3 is TGTGCCAGCAGTTTACGCCCCCCCGGCAGGGCCGAGCAGTACTTC. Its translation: CASSLRPPGRAEQYF.

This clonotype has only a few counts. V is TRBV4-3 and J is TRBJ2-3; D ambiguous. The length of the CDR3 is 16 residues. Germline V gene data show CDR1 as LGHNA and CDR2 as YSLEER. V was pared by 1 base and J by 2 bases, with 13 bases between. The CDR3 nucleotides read TGCGCCAGCAGCCAAGGACAAACCGACTCCACAGATACGCAGTATTTT. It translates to CASSQGQTDSTDTQYF.

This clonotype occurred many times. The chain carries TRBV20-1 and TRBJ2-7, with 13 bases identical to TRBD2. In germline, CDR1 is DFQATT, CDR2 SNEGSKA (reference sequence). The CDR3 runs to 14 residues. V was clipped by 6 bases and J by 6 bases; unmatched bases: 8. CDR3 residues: CSAMGLAGSPEQYF. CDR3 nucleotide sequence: TGCAGTGCAATGGGACTAGCGGGATCTCCCGAGCAGTACTTC.